Below are 19 T cell receptor beta chains sequenced from a single sample in a study of primary melanoma T cells and metastatic recurrence. The data were produced by immunoSEQ multiplex PCR, yet TCRdb's version contains in-frame clones alone and is incomplete. This sample yields fewer than 1,200 clones, of which under 80% are seen a single time; approximately 4.8% belongs to the top ten. Sequenced: melanoma tumor tissue. The receptors shown here come from a human donor with melanoma.

The V and J genes are TRBV19 and TRBJ1-1; D is unclear. The CDR3 spans 14 residues. Germline V gives CDR1 LNHDA, CDR2 SQIVND (reference sequence). Trimming took 4 bases from V and 4 from J, leaving 13 bases between them. CDR3 region: CASSNDIYGTEAFF. CDR3 nucleotide sequence: TGTGCCAGTAGTAATGACATTTATGGCACTGAAGCTTTCTTT. Full variable domain (remainder filled in from reference TRBV19 and TRBJ1-1): DGGITQSPKYLFRKEGQNVTLSCEQNLNHDAMYWYRQDPGQGLRLIYYSQIVNDFQKGDIAEGYSVSREKKESFPLTVTSAQKNPTAFYLCASSNDIYGTEAFFGQGTRLTVV.

For this clone: The junction departs from germline at one end; a sequencing error may be responsible. This chain links TRBV19 with TRBJ1-4; possibly TRBD1 for D (6 bases). CDR1 is LNHDA, CDR2 SQIVND, per germline (reference sequence). This CDR3 spans 17 amino acids. The CDR3 DNA reads as TGTGCCAGTAGTATAGATCCAGGGGAGAGGAGGGGTGAAAAATTGTTTTTT. This translates into CASSIDPGERRGEKLFF.

The chain employs TRBV6-8 and TRBJ2-1; 7 nucleotides match TRBD2. The V segment lost 7 bases and the J segment 0 bases; nucleotides outside the gene matches: 6. The CDR3 is 15 residues long. Germline assignment: CDR1 MNHGY and CDR2 SAAAGT. The CDR3 loop is CASTPGGSSYNEQFF. The CDR3, as DNA: TGTGCCAGCACCCCGGGGGGTAGCTCCTACAATGAGCAGTTCTTC.

The chain employs TRBV28 and TRBJ2-7; 13 bases fit TRBD2. V lost 5 bases and J lost 3; bases outside the gene matches: 7. The CDR3 length is 16 residues. Germline CDR1 is MDHEN and CDR2 is SYDVKM. The CDR3 protein is CASSELAGGAYYEQYF. In nucleotides, the CDR3 is TGTGCCAGCAGTGAACTAGCGGGAGGGGCTTACTACGAGCAGTACTTC.

The chain has TRBV6-8 and TRBJ1-2; D might be TRBD1 (6 bases). V was trimmed by 1 base and J by 8 bases, leaving 14 bases between them. The CDR3 has 14 amino acids. Germline V gives CDR1 MNHGY, CDR2 SAAAGT. CDR3 in amino acids: CASSYLQGQRGYTF. CDR3 in DNA: TGTGCCAGCAGTTACTTGCAGGGACAAAGAGGCTACACCTTC.

The chain recombines TRBV7-6 with TRBJ2-7; 12 bases are a match to TRBD2. This CDR3 has 16 amino acids. Trimming at V came to 4 bases and at J to 5 bases, leaving 9 bases not matched to a gene. Germline V gene sequence: CDR1 SGHVS, CDR2 FNYEAQ. CDR3 residues: CASSSRASGRDDEQYF. In DNA, the CDR3 is TGTGCCAGCAGCTCGCGGGCTAGCGGGAGGGACGACGAGCAGTACTTC.

This chain joins TRBV5-1 and TRBJ2-2; the D gene is possibly TRBD1 (6 bases). CDR1 is SGHRS and CDR2 is YFSETQ in the germline V gene. The CDR3 is made up of 16 amino acids. V was shortened by 1 base and J by 6 bases, with 16 bases between the two germline ends. The CDR3 nucleotides read TGCGCCAGCAGCTTGTCCCCGGACAGTCCCCCCGGGGAGCTGTTTTTT. Translating gives CASSLSPDSPPGELFF.

The rearrangement uses TRBV6-8 and TRBJ2-3; 9 nucleotides match TRBD1. The length of the CDR3 is 16 residues. Looked up from germline, CDR1 is MNHGY and CDR2 is SAAAGT. V shed 5 bases and J 5 bases; nucleotides not matched to a gene: 11. The CDR3 spells CASSRPGQGGVDTQYF. The CDR3, as DNA: TGTGCCAGCAGTCGTCCGGGACAGGGAGGAGTAGATACGCAGTATTTT.

This clone was counted only a few times. This chain links TRBV19 with TRBJ1-2; TRBD1 aligns across 7 bases. The length of the CDR3 is 14 residues. With V trimmed by 3 bases and J by 8 bases, 9 bases remained unmatched. Germline values: CDR1 LNHDA, CDR2 SQIVND (reference sequence). CDR3 residues: CASSMKRGPRGYTF. DNA for the CDR3: TGTGCCAGTAGTATGAAGAGGGGGCCACGCGGCTACACCTTC.

This clone was observed a few times. CDR3 in DNA: TGTGCCAGCTCACCCTCGACTAGAACCTACGAGCAGTACTTC. It yields the protein CASSPSTRTYEQYF. The rearrangement uses TRBV18 and TRBJ2-7, with D maybe TRBD2 (6 bases). The CDR3 length is 14 residues. V was clipped by 3 bases and J by 2 bases, with 11 bases between them. In germline, CDR1 is KGHSH, CDR2 LQKENI. The variable domain in full, with the rest retrieved from reference TRBV18 and TRBJ2-7, is NAGVMQNPRHLVRRRGQEARLRCSPMKGHSHVYWYRQLPEEGLKFMVYLQKENIIDESGMPKERFSAEFPKEGPSILRIQQVVRGDSAAYFCASSPSTRTYEQYFGPGTRLTVT.

J is TRBJ2-7 and V is TRBV6-8; D might be TRBD1 (6 bases). The CDR3 runs 13 residues. V was shortened by 2 bases and J by 2 bases, with 7 bases between the two germline ends. Germline CDR1 is MNHGY and CDR2 is SAAAGT. The CDR3 DNA is TGTGCCAGCAGTTACCGGGACACCTACGAGCAGTACTTC. The encoded protein is CASSYRDTYEQYF.

This sequence joins TRBV18 and TRBJ2-7, with unresolved D. The CDR3 consists of 15 residues. Germline assignment: CDR1 KGHSH and CDR2 LQKENI. The ends were cut back, 0 bases at V and 0 bases at J, with 9 bases in the middle. CDR3 coding DNA: TGTGCCAGCTCACCACCGGCTGGGTCCTCCTACGAGCAGTACTTC. Its protein is CASSPPAGSSYEQYF.

The chain joins TRBV19 to TRBJ2-1; 7 bases line up with TRBD1. The J segment lost 14 bases and the V segment lost 5 bases, leaving 9 bases of the junction unmatched. Germline CDR1 LNHDA, CDR2 SQIVND (reference sequence). CDR3 length: 12 amino acids. CDR3 sequence reads: CASSVRQGSEFF. CDR3 nucleotides: TGTGCCAGTAGTGTCCGACAGGGAAGTGAGTTCTTC.

V and J are TRBV19 and TRBJ1-2; D remains unclear. The CDR3 is 13 amino acids. The V end lost 5 bases, the J end lost 7 bases, and 14 bases lay between the germline ends. Germline V gene data show CDR1 as LNHDA and CDR2 as SQIVND (reference sequence). The CDR3 nucleotides read TGTGCCAGTAGTCTCGCAGGATTTCTTGGCTACACCTTC. This codes for CASSLAGFLGYTF.

This clone was counted a few times. V gene TRBV19 combines with J gene TRBJ2-6; TRBD1 matches at 7 bases. Germline V lookup: CDR1 LNHDA, CDR2 SQIVND (reference sequence). The J segment lost 2 bases and the V segment lost 3 bases, leaving 7 bases of the junction unmatched. This CDR3 spans 17 amino acids. The CDR3 nucleotides read TGTGCCAGTAGTATGGCGTACAGGGGTCCTGGGGCCAACGTCCTGACTTTC. Residues: CASSMAYRGPGANVLTF.

As to this clone: Compared with germline, one end of the junction differs, possibly owing to a read error. V and J are TRBV10-2 and TRBJ2-2, with D possibly matching TRBD2 (5 bases). The CDR3 loop spans 14 amino acids. Germline CDR1 is WSHSY and CDR2 is SAAADI. This CDR3 is CASTPSRRAGELFF. CDR3 DNA: TGCGCCAGCACCCCATCCCGGCGGGCCGGGGAACTGTTTTTT.

A single count supports this clone. The rearrangement joins TRBV6-8 to TRBJ2-3; D tentatively fits TRBD1 or TRBD2 (6 bases each). The CDR3 is made up of 14 amino acids. V was pared by 6 bases and J by 0 bases, with 10 bases between. Looked up from germline, CDR1 is MNHGY and CDR2 is SAAAGT. This chain's CDR3 is CASRRGDSTDTQYF. CDR3 nucleotides: TGTGCCAGCAGGAGGGGGGATAGCACAGATACGCAGTATTTT.

The rearrangement joins TRBV28 to TRBJ1-4, with TRBD1 identical over 7 bases. The V and J ends lost 8 bases and 6 bases, in that order; junction bases with no gene match: 3. Germline V lookup: CDR1 MDHEN, CDR2 SYDVKM. The CDR3 runs 12 residues. The CDR3 coding sequence is TGTGCCAGCGGGGGACAGTATGAAAAACTGTTTTTT. It codes for CASGGQYEKLFF.

V gene TRBV29-1 combines with J gene TRBJ2-1, with TRBD2 as a possible D gene (7 bases). Germline CDR1 is SQVTM and CDR2 is ANQGSEA. The germline V and J ends were trimmed by 2 bases and 0 bases, with 17 bases remaining between them. This CDR3 spans 17 amino acids. The CDR3 DNA is TGCAGCGTTGAAACCACGGGGGGCTTTAGCTCCTACAATGAGCAGTTCTTC. The encoded protein is CSVETTGGFSSYNEQFF.